This T cell receptor (beta chain) was obtained from a study of blood T cells in healthy people across ages (dated by TCRdb to 2013 to 2016). Notes on the research overall: Template switching captured roughly one uniquely barcoded TCR beta cDNA molecule per two T cells in model experiments. Age-related changes in TCR beta repertoire diversity were measured in the study by deep sequencing normalized with unique cDNA molecular identifiers. The donors were divided into four age groups: young (average around 16 years), middle-aged (approximately 42), aged (about 60) and long-lived (around 87). To avoid experimental bias, donors of different ages were spread randomly across the sequencing lanes. Using the same blood draw, the study looked at two additional independent replicas of 1 million unique cDNA reads for two donors, one aged 18 to 30 and the other aged 80 or older.

Concerning this clonotype: No cognate antigen has been identified for it. The sample holds no much larger clone one base away, and base qualities are not on file.

The method behind the library was 5' RACE. Instrument used: Illumina HiSeq 2500. A second roughly 6 to 11 cycle PCR used a sample-barcoded 5' primer and a J-beta primer mix. Each TCR beta cDNA molecule received a unique molecular identifier from a template-switch 5' adaptor carrying 12 random nucleotides. Each sample yielded at least 3 million CDR3-containing paired-end reads. First-strand cDNA synthesis was performed from all RNA using the Mint cDNA synthesis kit, with priming by a TRBC-specific oligonucleotide. Following uracil-DNA glycosylase treatment, a first 18-cycle PCR with universal primers M1SS and BC2_uni_R was performed on all cDNA. In the paper's pipeline: Each sample was normalized by randomly selecting 1 million high-quality reads, each carrying a distinct molecular identifier. Instead of being binned into consensus sequences, reads that shared molecular identifiers were thrown out. MiTCR, run with a Q25 quality threshold and the strictest error-elimination algorithm, handled CDR3 identification, clonotype clustering and error correction. Lower-bound total TCR beta diversity was estimated with a nonparametric unseen species model using Euler transformation. TCRdb reprocessed the public reads (quality trimming at Q25 with fastp, clone calling with MiXCR) and kept in-frame beta chains. Each entry is one CDR3 protein sequence, shown with its most common DNA and genes. The V and J calls were not made by the authors but by TCRdb's processing. Counted in this sample were about 1,400,000 distinct CDR3 sequences; approximately 59% of them appeared once. 5% to 7% of the sample is in the top ten clones.

Overall study results and their limits: Compared with the aged group, the long-lived group had more naive CD4+ T cells, fewer expanded clones and increased TCR diversity, suggesting age selection. Total diversity estimates from one million sequenced T cells were considered lower bounds and underestimates. Observed TCR beta diversity per million T cells fell roughly linearly with age, and a significant reduction was already apparent by age around 44. Conclusive comparison of naive and antigen-experienced compartments was prevented by the profiling of bulk unsorted PBMCs. Because the CMV infection status of the donors was unknown, age-related changes in expanded clonotypes may potentially have been confounded. Observed TCR beta diversity correlated strongly with the percentage of naive T cells measured by flow cytometry.

Donors were a few dozen systemically healthy Caucasian individuals from Russia aged roughly 6 to 100 years. Ten milliliters of peripheral blood were drawn from each donor into EDTA-treated Vacutainer tubes. Ficoll-Paque density-gradient centrifugation was used to isolate PBMCs, with at least 6.5 million per sample. Total RNA was extracted from PBMCs with Trizol reagent, with at least 6 micrograms obtained per sample. For every donor, flow cytometry on a PBMC aliquot measured the percentage of naive CD45RAhigh/CD27high T cells. Trimming removed 5 bases from V and 8 bases from J; the gene matches leave 18 bases unexplained. Reading from cysteine to phenylalanine, the CDR3 counts 17 amino acids. Just the 51-base CDR3 DNA is kept, in frame starting at base 1. CDR1 MNHEY and CDR2 SMNVEV are derived from the germline V gene (reference sequence).

The receptor comes from a man younger than 30 in good health. The specimen sequenced was blood. The sequence is built from TRBV27 and TRBJ2-1, with 7 bases in between that match TRBD2. The sequenced DNA is TGTGCCAGCAGTCTGACTCTCGACGGGACCAGCGGGGATGAGCAGTTCTTC. This encodes CASSLTLDGTSGDEQFF.